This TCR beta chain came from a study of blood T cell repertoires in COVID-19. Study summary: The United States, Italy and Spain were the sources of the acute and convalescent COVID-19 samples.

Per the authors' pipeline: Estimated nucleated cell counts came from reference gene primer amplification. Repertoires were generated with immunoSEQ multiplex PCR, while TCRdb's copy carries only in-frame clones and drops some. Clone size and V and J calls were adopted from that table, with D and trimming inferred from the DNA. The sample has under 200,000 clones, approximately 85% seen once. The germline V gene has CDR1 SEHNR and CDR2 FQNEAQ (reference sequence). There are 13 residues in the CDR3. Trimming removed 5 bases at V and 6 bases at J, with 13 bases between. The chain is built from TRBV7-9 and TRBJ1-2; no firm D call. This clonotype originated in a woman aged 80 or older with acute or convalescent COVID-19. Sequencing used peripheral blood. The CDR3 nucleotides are TGTGCCAGCAGCGAGAGACTTACTAATGGCTACACCTTC. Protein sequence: CASSERLTNGYTF.